Here is one T cell receptor (beta chain) with its context. Its antigen is unknown. No base quality information exists; no much larger clone differs at one position. This specimen comes from a study of shared T cell receptors in the human thymus (dated by TCRdb to the early 2020s). In terms of the full investigation: The study examined how self-reactive, shared T-cell receptor alpha chains are generated in the human thymus.

Sequences LNHDA (CDR1) and SQIVND (CDR2) are obtained from the germline V gene (reference sequence). The CDR3 spans 14 residues, from the cysteine through the phenylalanine. Only the CDR3 part of the read is kept: 42 bases, read in frame from the first base. V is reduced by 6 bases and J by 3 bases, leaving a spacing of 14 bases between them. Receptors were amplified or captured by the immunoSEQ multiplex PCR assay. TCRdb re-hosts the immuneACCESS table, in-frame sequences only. Its copies lack some clones; in the studies checked, an unresolved V gene accounts for under half of them, and the cause for the rest is not known. For this sample the table gives hundreds of thousands of clones, of which approximately 80% were detected only once. The ten largest clones represent roughly 0.013% of the sample. The same specimen was also included in a second study, on human thymus T cells. In that second paper, the authors write: Donors were immunologically healthy infants undergoing open corrective cardiac surgery for congenital heart defects in Finland. Thymus tissue was obtained as surgical resects removed during corrective cardiac surgery. Usage of V and J gene segments appeared to be biased in both the thymic and the peripheral blood repertoires. Highly overlapping thymic TCR repertoires among unrelated individuals were reported in the related research. The study described the TCR alpha and beta repertoires in under ten infant thymus samples and a few matching peripheral blood samples. Donor ages ranging from about 7 to 250 days were recorded, and roughly six male and a couple of female infants were included in the cohort. After being mechanically released from the tissue, thymocytes were kept at -70 degrees C in pellets of roughly 10-30 million cells. A QIAsymphony instrument was used to extract genomic DNA from frozen cell pellets. The immunoSEQ multiplex PCR assay was used to amplify the TCRB and TCRAD loci from a standardized amount of quality-controlled genomic DNA. The amplicons covered the V(D)J region and were long enough to include the CDR3 and to identify the V and J genes. Amplicon sequencing was performed on an Illumina platform through the commercial immunoSEQ service. Primer bias and sequencing errors were corrected using previously described methods, and TCRAD and TCRB definitions followed the IMGT database. The repertoires were analysed using immunoSEQ Analyzer 3.0 and VDJTools for basic statistics, V/J segment usage, diversity estimates, rarefaction and pairwise overlap. To estimate diversity, the Chao1, ChaoE, Efron-Thisted, Shannon and inverse Simpson indices were applied, and diversity was also estimated on datasets down-sampled to the smallest sample. For repertoire overlap, CDR3 nucleotide sequence, V gene and J gene had to match strictly, and clustering was done by Jaccard-based multidimensional scaling. Thymus samples yielded on average about 810,000 unique TCRB clonotypes, compared with some 83,000 from blood samples.

The specimen was thymocytes. The rearrangement combines TRBV19 with TRBJ1-2; the D region possibly corresponds to TRBD1 (6 bases align). This clonotype originated in a boy in the first two years of life with a congenital heart defect. Donor details come from another sample of the same person, matched by shared clones. The CDR3 loop reads CASRGPSGDYGYTF. Read as DNA, the sequence is TGTGCCAGTAGAGGTCCTTCAGGGGACTATGGCTACACCTTC.